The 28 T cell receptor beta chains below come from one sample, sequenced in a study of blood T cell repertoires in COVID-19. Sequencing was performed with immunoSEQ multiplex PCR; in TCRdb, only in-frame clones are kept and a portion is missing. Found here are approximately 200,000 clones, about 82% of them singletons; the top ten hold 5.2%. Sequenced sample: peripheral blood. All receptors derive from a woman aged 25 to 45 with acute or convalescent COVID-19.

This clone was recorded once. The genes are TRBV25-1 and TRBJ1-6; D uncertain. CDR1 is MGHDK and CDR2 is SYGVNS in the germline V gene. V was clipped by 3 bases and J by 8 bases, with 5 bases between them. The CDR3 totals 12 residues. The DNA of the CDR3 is TGTGCCAGCAGTGATAGATATTCACCCCTCCACTTT. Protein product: CASSDRYSPLHF. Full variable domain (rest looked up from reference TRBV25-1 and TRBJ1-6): EADIYQTPRYLVIGTGKKITLECSQTMGHDKMYWYQQDPGMELHLIHYSYGVNSTEKGDLSSESTVSRIRTEHFPLTLESARPSHTSQYLCASSDRYSPLHFGNGTRLTVT.

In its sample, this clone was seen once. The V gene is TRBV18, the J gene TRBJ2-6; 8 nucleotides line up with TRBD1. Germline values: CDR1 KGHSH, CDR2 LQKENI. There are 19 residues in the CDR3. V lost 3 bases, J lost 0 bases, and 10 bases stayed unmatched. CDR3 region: CASSPWTGPASSGANVLTF. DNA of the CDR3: TGTGCCAGCTCACCTTGGACAGGGCCAGCGAGCTCTGGGGCCAACGTCCTGACTTTC. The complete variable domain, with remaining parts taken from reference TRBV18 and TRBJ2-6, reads NAGVMQNPRHLVRRRGQEARLRCSPMKGHSHVYWYRQLPEEGLKFMVYLQKENIIDESGMPKERFSAEFPKEGPSILRIQQVVRGDSAAYFCASSPWTGPASSGANVLTFGAGSRLTVL.

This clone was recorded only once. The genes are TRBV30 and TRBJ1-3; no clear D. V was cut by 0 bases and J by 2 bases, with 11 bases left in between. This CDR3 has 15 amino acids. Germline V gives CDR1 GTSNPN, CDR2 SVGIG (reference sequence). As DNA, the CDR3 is TGTGCCTGGAGTGTACAAGACTTCCCTGGAAACACCATATATTTT. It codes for CAWSVQDFPGNTIYF.

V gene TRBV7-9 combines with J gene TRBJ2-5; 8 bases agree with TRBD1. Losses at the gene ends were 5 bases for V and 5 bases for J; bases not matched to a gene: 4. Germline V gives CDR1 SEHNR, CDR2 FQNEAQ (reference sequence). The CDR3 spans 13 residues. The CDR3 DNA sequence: TGTGCCAGCAGCCCCAGGGGGCCGGAGACCCAGTACTTC. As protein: CASSPRGPETQYF. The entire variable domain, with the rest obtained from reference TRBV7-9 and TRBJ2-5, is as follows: DTGVSQNPRHKITKRGQNVTFRCDPISEHNRLYWYRQTLGQGPEFLTYFQNEAQLEKSRLLSDRFSAERPKGSFSTLEIQRTEQGDSAMYLCASSPRGPETQYFGPGTRLLVL.

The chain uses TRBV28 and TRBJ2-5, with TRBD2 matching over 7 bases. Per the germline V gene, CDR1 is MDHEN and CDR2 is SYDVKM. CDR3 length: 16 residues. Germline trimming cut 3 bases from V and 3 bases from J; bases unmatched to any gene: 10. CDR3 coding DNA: TGTGCCAGCAGTTTTGAGACGGGGGGTATGAAAGAGACCCAGTACTTC. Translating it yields CASSFETGGMKETQYF.

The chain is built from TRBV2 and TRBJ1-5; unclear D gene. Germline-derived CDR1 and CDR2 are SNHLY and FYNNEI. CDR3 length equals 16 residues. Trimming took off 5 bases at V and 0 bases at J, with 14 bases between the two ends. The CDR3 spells CASSRGFRDSNQPQHF. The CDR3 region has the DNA TGTGCCAGCAGTCGAGGTTTCCGGGATAGCAATCAGCCCCAGCATTTT.

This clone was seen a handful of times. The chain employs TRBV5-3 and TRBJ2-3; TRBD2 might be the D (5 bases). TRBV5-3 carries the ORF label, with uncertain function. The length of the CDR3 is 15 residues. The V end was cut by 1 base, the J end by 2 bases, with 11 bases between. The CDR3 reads CARSLNPADTDTQYF. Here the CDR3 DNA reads TGTGCCAGAAGCTTGAATCCAGCGGACACAGATACGCAGTATTTT.

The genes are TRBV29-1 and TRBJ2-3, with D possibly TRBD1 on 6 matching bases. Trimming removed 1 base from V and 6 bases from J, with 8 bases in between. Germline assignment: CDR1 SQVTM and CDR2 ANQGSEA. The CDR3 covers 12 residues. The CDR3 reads CSVEVDRDTQYF. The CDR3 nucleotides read TGCAGCGTTGAAGTTGACAGGGATACGCAGTATTTT.

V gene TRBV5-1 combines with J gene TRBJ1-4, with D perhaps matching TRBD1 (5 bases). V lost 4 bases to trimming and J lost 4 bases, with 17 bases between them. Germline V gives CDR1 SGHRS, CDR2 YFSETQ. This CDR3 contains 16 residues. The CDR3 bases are TGCGCCAGCAGCCAGGGCCTAGGGGAATATAATGAAAAACTGTTTTTT. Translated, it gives CASSQGLGEYNEKLFF. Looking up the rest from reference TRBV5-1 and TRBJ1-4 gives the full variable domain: KAGVTQTPRYLIKTRGQQVTLSCSPISGHRSVSWYQQTPGQGLQFLFEYFSETQRNKGNFPGRFSGRQFSNSRSEMNVSTLELGDSALYLCASSQGLGEYNEKLFFGSGTQLSVL.

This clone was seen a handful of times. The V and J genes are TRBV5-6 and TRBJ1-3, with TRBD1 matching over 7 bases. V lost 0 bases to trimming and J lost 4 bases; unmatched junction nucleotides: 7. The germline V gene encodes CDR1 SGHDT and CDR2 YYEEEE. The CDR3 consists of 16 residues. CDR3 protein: CASSLADRVPGNTIYF. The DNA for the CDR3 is TGTGCCAGCAGCTTGGCCGACAGGGTACCCGGAAACACCATATATTTT.

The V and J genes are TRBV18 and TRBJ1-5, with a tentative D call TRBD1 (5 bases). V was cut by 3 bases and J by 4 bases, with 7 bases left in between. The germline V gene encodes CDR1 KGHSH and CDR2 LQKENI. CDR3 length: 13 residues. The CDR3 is CASSPAGNQPQHF. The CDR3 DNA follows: TGTGCCAGCTCACCGGCAGGGAATCAGCCCCAGCATTTT.

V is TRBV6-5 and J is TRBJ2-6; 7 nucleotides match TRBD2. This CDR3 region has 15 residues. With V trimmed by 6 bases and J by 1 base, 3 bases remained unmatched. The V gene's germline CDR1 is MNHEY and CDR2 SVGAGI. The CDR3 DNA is TGTGCCAGCAGGAGCGGGGTGTCTGGGGCCAACGTCCTGACTTTC. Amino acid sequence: CASRSGVSGANVLTF.

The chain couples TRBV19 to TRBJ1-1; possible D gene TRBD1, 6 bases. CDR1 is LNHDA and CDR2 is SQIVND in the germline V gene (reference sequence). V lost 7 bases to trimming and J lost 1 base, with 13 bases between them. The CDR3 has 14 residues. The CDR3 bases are TGTGCCAGTACCCCGACAGGCCAGAACACTGAAGCTTTCTTT. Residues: CASTPTGQNTEAFF.

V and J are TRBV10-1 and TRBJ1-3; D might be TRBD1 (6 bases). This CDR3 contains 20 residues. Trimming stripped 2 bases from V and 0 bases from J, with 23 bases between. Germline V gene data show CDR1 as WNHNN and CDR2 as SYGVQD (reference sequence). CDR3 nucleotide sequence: TGCGCCAGCAGTGAGGGCCTGGGAAGAGGGGGAAAGGGCTCTGGAAACACCATATATTTT. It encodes CASSEGLGRGGKGSGNTIYF.

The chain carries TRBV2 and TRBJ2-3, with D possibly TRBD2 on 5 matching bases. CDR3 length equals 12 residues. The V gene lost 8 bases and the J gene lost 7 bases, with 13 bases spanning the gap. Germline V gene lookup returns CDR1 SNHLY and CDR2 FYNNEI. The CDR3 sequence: CASYREDNTQYF. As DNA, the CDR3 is TGTGCCAGCTACCGGGAAGACAATACGCAGTATTTT. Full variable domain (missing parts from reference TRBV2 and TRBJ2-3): EPEVTQTPSHQVTQMGQEVILRCVPISNHLYFYWYRQILGQKVEFLVSFYNNEISEKSEIFDDQFSVERPDGSNFTLKIRSTKLEDSAMYFCASYREDNTQYFGPGTRLTVL.

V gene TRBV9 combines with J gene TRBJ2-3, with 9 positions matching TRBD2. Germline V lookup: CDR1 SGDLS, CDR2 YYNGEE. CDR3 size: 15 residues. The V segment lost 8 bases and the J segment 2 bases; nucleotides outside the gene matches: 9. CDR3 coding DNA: TGTGCCAGTGGGATTAGCGGGGGCCACACAGATACGCAGTATTTT. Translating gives CASGISGGHTDTQYF.

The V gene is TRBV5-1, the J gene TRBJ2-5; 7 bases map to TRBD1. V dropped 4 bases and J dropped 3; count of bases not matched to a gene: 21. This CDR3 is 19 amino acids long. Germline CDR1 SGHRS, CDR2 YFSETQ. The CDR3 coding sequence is TGCGCCAGCAGCCGCTCAATCCGGACAGGAGAAAAAACCGAAGAGACCCAGTACTTC. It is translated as CASSRSIRTGEKTEETQYF.

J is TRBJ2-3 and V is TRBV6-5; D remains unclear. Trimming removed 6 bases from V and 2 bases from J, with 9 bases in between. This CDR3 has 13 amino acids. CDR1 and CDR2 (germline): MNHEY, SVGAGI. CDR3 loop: CASRGGFTDTQYF. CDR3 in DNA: TGTGCCAGCAGAGGCGGCTTCACAGATACGCAGTATTTT.

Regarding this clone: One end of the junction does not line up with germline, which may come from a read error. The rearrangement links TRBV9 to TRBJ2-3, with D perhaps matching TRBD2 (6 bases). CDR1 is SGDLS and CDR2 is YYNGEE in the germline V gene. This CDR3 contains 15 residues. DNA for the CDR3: TGTGCCAGCAGCGTAGCGGGAGACCCCACAAATACGCAGTATTTT. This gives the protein CASSVAGDPTNTQYF.

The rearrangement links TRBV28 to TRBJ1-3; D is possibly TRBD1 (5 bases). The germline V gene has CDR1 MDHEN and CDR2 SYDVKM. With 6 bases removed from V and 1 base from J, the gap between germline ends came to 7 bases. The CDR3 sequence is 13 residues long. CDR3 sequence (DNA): TGTGCCAGCAGCAGGGAATCTGGAAACACCATATATTTT. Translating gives CASSRESGNTIYF.

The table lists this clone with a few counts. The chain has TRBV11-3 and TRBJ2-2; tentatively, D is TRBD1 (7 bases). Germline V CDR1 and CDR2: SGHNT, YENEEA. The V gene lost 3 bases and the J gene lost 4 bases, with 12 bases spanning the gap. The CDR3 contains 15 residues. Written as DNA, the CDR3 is TGTGCCAGCAGCTTCTCAGGGGGGACCACCGGGGAGCTGTTTTTT. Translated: CASSFSGGTTGELFF.

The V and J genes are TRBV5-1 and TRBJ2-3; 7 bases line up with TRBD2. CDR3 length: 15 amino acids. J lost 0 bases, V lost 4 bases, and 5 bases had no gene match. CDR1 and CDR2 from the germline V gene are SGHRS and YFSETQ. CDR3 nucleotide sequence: TGCGCCAGCAGCATGCGGGGGACTAGCACAGATACGCAGTATTTT. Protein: CASSMRGTSTDTQYF.

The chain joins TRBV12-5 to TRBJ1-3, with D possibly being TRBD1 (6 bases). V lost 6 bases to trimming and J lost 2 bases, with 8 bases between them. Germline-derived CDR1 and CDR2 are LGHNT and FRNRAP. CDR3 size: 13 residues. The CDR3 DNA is TGTGCTAGTGGGCAGGGGACTGGAAACACCATATATTTT. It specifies CASGQGTGNTIYF.

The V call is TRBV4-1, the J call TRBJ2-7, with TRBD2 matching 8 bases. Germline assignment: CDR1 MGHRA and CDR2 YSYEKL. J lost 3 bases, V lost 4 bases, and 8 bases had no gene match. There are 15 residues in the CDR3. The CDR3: CASSPREGPFYEQYF. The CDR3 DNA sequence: TGCGCCAGCAGCCCTCGGGAGGGACCATTCTACGAGCAGTACTTC.

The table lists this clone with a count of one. The CDR3 nucleotides are TGTGCCAGCAGCCAAGAGGGGCAGTTAGGGGTAAGTTCACCCCTCCACTTT. Its translation: CASSQEGQLGVSSPLHF. The chain has TRBV3-1 (or the pseudogene TRBV3-2) and TRBJ1-6; possible D gene TRBD1, 5 bases. CDR3 length: 17 residues. Trimming took off 0 bases at V and 9 bases at J, with 18 bases between the two ends. CDR1 LGHDT and CDR2 YNNKEL come from the germline V gene (reference sequence).

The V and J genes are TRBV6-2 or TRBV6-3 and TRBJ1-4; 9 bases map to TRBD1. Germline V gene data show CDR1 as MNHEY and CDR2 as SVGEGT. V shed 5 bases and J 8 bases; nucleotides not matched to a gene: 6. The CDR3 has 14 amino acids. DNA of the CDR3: TGTGCCAGCAGTCCACAGGGGGCCTGGGAAAAACTGTTTTTT. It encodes CASSPQGAWEKLFF.

The CDR3 reads CSGATSQGTYEQYF. DNA of the CDR3: TGCAGCGGGGCAACAAGCCAGGGAACGTACGAGCAGTACTTC. The V and J genes are TRBV29-1 and TRBJ2-7; D might be TRBD1 (5 bases). The CDR3 covers 14 residues. The V and J ends lost 7 bases and 4 bases respectively, with 20 bases between them. In germline, CDR1 is SQVTM, CDR2 ANQGSEA.

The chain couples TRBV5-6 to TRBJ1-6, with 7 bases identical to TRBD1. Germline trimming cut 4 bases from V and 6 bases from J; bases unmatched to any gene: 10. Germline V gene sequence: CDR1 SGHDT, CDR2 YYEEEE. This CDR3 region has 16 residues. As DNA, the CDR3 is TGTGCCAGCAGCCAGACCCCGACAGGGCGTAATTCACCCCTCCACTTT. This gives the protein CASSQTPTGRNSPLHF.